This T cell receptor (beta chain) was observed in a study of T cells in Graves' hyperthyroidism and ophthalmopathy. The CDR3 runs to 16 residues. Germline CDR1 and CDR2: SNHLY and FYNNEI. J gave up 3 bases and V 4 bases, and 6 bases lay outside the gene matches. At least ten counts were recorded for this clonotype. Antigen unknown. General observations from the study: Blood also contained most expanded thyroid clonotypes above 0.001.

TCR beta CDR3 region amplification was performed from RNA transcripts. The TCR CDR3 first-round RT-PCR relied on the HTBI primer set. TCRdb fed the multiplex PCR reads into MiXCR, producing one record per CDR3 protein. The table lists roughly 180,000 distinct CDR3 sequences, about a tenth of them singletons, with less than 25% in the top ten. J is TRBJ1-6 and V is TRBV2, with 7 bases identical to TRBD1. The sample taken for sequencing was blood. The origin of this receptor is a woman aged 18-35 years with Graves' hyperthyroidism that later progressed to Graves' ophthalmopathy. This CDR3 reads CASSARDSRYNSPLHF. CDR3 DNA: TGTGCCAGCAGTGCACGGGACAGTCGCTATAATTCACCCCTCCACTTT. Full variable domain (outside the CDR3, taken from reference TRBV2 and TRBJ1-6): EPEVTQTPSHQVTQMGQEVILRCVPISNHLYFYWYRQILGQKVEFLVSFYNNEISEKSEIFDDQFSVERPDGSNFTLKIRSTKLEDSAMYFCASSARDSRYNSPLHFGNGTRLTVT.